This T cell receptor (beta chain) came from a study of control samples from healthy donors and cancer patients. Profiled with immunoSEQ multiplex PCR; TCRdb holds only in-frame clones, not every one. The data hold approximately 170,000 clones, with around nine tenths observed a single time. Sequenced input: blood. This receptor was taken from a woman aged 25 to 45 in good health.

The CDR3 DNA reads as TGTGCCAGCAGAAGACAGGGGGCAGGCGAGCAGTTCTTC. Protein: CASRRQGAGEQFF. V usage is TRBV28 and J usage is TRBJ2-1; the match to TRBD1 covers 10 bases. After removal of 6 bases from V and 10 bases from J, the junction contained 6 bases not matched to a gene. The CDR3 is made up of 13 amino acids. CDR1 MDHEN and CDR2 SYDVKM come from the germline V gene.